One sample yielded the 8 T cell receptor beta chains listed below, sequenced in a study of glioma-infiltrating T cells after dendritic cell vaccination. Sequencing used immunoSEQ multiplex PCR; TCRdb keeps in-frame clones, though not all of them. The table has 85,000 or so clones, around 85% seen once. Documented time point: after dendritic cell vaccination, including at tumor progression/relapse. The sample in question was blood, obtained after dendritic cell vaccination. These receptors were collected from a human donor with glioblastoma.

The chain is built from TRBV5-4 and TRBJ2-7, with TRBD1 matching over 10 bases. This CDR3 comprises 15 residues. CDR1 is SGHNT, CDR2 YYREEE, per germline (reference sequence). The ends lost 4 bases at V and 4 bases at J; junction bases unmatched: 8. CDR3 sequence reads: CASSRDRGRGYEQYF. The CDR3 region has the DNA TGTGCCAGCAGCCGGGACAGGGGTCGGGGTTACGAGCAGTACTTC.

The chain combines TRBV5-1 with TRBJ2-5; 13 bases are a match to TRBD2. The length of the CDR3 is 16 residues. V shed 4 bases, J shed 5 bases, and the junction held 8 bases outside the gene matches. Germline assignment: CDR1 SGHRS and CDR2 YFSETQ. The CDR3: CASSVLAGGSQETQYF. For the CDR3, the DNA is TGCGCCAGCAGCGTACTAGCGGGGGGGTCGCAGGAGACCCAGTACTTC. The variable domain in full, with the rest retrieved from reference TRBV5-1 and TRBJ2-5, is KAGVTQTPRYLIKTRGQQVTLSCSPISGHRSVSWYQQTPGQGLQFLFEYFSETQRNKGNFPGRFSGRQFSNSRSEMNVSTLELGDSALYLCASSVLAGGSQETQYFGPGTRLLVL.

The chain uses TRBV7-2 and TRBJ1-1; D is uncertain. V lost 5 bases to trimming and J lost 1 base, with 8 bases between them. Germline V gene data show CDR1 as SGHTA and CDR2 as FQGNSA. CDR3 length equals 13 residues. CDR3: CASSKIGNTEAFF. The CDR3, as DNA: TGTGCCAGCAGCAAAATCGGGAACACTGAAGCTTTCTTT.

The gene calls are TRBV4-1 and TRBJ2-1; D may be TRBD2 (7 bases). From germline, CDR1 is MGHRA and CDR2 YSYEKL. CDR3 length: 16 residues. Trimming left V 6 bases short and J 7 bases short, with 22 bases between. Written as DNA, the CDR3 is TGCGCCAGCAGGAAAGGGATCGGGGGGCCCCTGAATGAGCAGTTCTTC. Translated, it gives CASRKGIGGPLNEQFF.

The rearrangement joins TRBV28 to TRBJ2-5; weak D call: TRBD2 (7 bases). Germline values: CDR1 MDHEN, CDR2 SYDVKM. The CDR3 loop spans 13 amino acids. Deletions cut 5 bases from V and 5 bases from J, with 12 bases between. The CDR3 DNA reads TGTGCCAGCAGTCTACAGGGAGGGGAGACCCAGTACTTC. This gives the protein CASSLQGGETQYF. Based on the CDR3 plus reference TRBV28 and TRBJ2-5, the full variable domain is DVKVTQSSRYLVKRTGEKVFLECVQDMDHENMFWYRQDPGLGLRLIYFSYDVKMKEKGDIPEGYSVSREKKERFSLILESASTNQTSMYLCASSLQGGETQYFGPGTRLLVL.

This clone has a handful of counts. This chain links TRBV9 with TRBJ2-1; 10 nucleotides match TRBD2. J was trimmed by 6 bases and V by 0 bases; bases with no gene match: 9. Germline assignment: CDR1 SGDLS and CDR2 YYNGEE. The CDR3 loop spans 17 amino acids. The CDR3 spells CASSVVPLAGEGNEQFF. The CDR3 coding sequence is TGTGCCAGCAGCGTAGTCCCTCTAGCGGGAGAGGGCAATGAGCAGTTCTTC. Together with reference TRBV9 and TRBJ2-1, the CDR3 gives the full variable domain: DSGVTQTPKHLITATGQRVTLRCSPRSGDLSVYWYQQSLDQGLQFLIQYYNGEERAKGNILERFSAQQFPDLHSELNLSSLELGDSALYFCASSVVPLAGEGNEQFFGPGTRLTVL.

The chain has TRBV18 and TRBJ1-4, with 8 bases aligning to TRBD1. The CDR3 totals 16 residues. The J segment lost 0 bases and the V segment lost 3 bases, leaving 3 bases of the junction unmatched. The germline gives CDR1 KGHSH, CDR2 LQKENI. The CDR3 reads CASSPIQGATNEKLFF. For the CDR3, the DNA is TGTGCCAGCTCACCCATACAGGGGGCAACTAATGAAAAACTGTTTTTT.

The rearrangement joins TRBV7-2 to TRBJ2-7, with 10 positions matching TRBD1. There are 15 residues in the CDR3. Germline lookup yields CDR1 SGHTA and CDR2 FQGNSA. After removal of 5 bases from V and 0 bases from J, the junction contained 4 bases not matched to a gene. For the CDR3, the DNA is TGTGCCAGCAGCCAGGACAGGGGGAGCTCCTACGAGCAGTACTTC. Its protein product is CASSQDRGSSYEQYF.